Described below is a single TCR beta chain sequence and its context. In the original analysis: Estimates of nucleated cell counts were drawn from the amplification of reference gene primers. The method was immunoSEQ multiplex PCR; TCRdb's version includes in-frame clones alone and lacks a portion of them. Clone size and the V and J calls come from that table; the DNA yielded D and trimming. The data show 75,000 to 95,000 clones, 80% to 85% seen once. The sample originates from a study of blood T cell repertoires in COVID-19. Study context: Acute and convalescent COVID-19 samples came from the United States, Italy and Spain. T cells, B-cell-depleted T cells, or PBMCs provided the cDNA or gDNA that served as material.

V lost 7 bases and J 4 bases, leaving 10 bases between the germline ends. This CDR3 comprises 12 residues. Germline loops: CDR1 MNHEY, CDR2 SVGAGI. The chain carries TRBV6-5 and TRBJ1-1; a weak D match, TRBD1 (6 bases). The receptor comes from a man in his sixties with acute or convalescent COVID-19. Sequencing input: peripheral blood. CDR3 bases: TGTGCCAGCACCAACAGGGTCACTGAAGCTTTCTTT. Its translation is CASTNRVTEAFF.